These 16 T cell receptor beta chains share one sample of origin, sequenced in a study of OX40 agonist ivuxolimab in advanced cancers. Clones were sequenced by immunoSEQ multiplex PCR, and TCRdb holds only the in-frame ones, with some missing. The sample includes fewer than 80,000 clones, 75% to 90% of them seen just once. Sequences were derived from CD4+ or CD8+ T cells sorted from blood, sampled in a trial of the OX40 agonist ivuxolimab. These TCRs come from an adult with an advanced solid tumor such as melanoma, head and neck, liver or kidney cancer.

The chain links TRBV5-4 to TRBJ2-7, with no clear D. V lost 1 base and J lost 3, with 11 bases in between. The CDR3 consists of 14 residues. The germline CDR1 and CDR2 sequences are SGHNT and YYREEE (reference sequence). In nucleotides, the CDR3 is TGTGCCAGCAGCTTGCGGTTTCTGAGCTACGAGCAGTACTTC. This gives the protein CASSLRFLSYEQYF.

The sample holds one count of this clone. The chain has TRBV11-2 and TRBJ2-5; D gene uncertain. This CDR3 spans 14 amino acids. Trimming cost V 1 base and J 0 bases, with 6 bases left between them. Germline V gene data show CDR1 as SGHAT and CDR2 as FQNNGV. CDR3: CASSLAVYQETQYF. The CDR3 nucleotides read TGTGCCAGCAGCTTAGCAGTGTACCAAGAGACCCAGTACTTC.

This clone was seen only a few times. The chain employs TRBV9 and TRBJ2-7; 8 nucleotides line up with TRBD2. The CDR3 spans 15 residues. Germline assignment: CDR1 SGDLS and CDR2 YYNGEE. V lost 0 bases and J lost 3; bases outside the gene matches: 5. CDR3 DNA: TGTGCCAGCAGCGTAGCCGGGACTAGTTACTACGAGCAGTACTTC. Residues: CASSVAGTSYYEQYF. Supplemented by reference TRBV9 and TRBJ2-7, the full variable domain reads DSGVTQTPKHLITATGQRVTLRCSPRSGDLSVYWYQQSLDQGLQFLIQYYNGEERAKGNILERFSAQQFPDLHSELNLSSLELGDSALYFCASSVAGTSYYEQYFGPGTRLTVT.

The V and J genes are TRBV14 and TRBJ2-1; D is undetermined. Germline V gives CDR1 SGHDN, CDR2 FVKESK. Trimming removed 4 bases from V and 0 bases from J, with 10 bases in between. This CDR3 comprises 15 residues. This CDR3 is CASSPRTVSYNEQFF. In DNA form, the CDR3 reads TGTGCCAGCAGCCCGAGGACGGTCTCCTACAATGAGCAGTTCTTC.

The chain employs TRBV7-8 and TRBJ2-5; the D gene is possibly TRBD2 (5 bases). The germline CDR1 and CDR2 sequences are SGHVS and FQNEAQ. The CDR3 length is 14 residues. The V and J ends lost 5 bases and 1 base respectively, with 11 bases between them. The CDR3 region is CASSKLRAQETQYF. In DNA form, the CDR3 reads TGTGCCAGCAGCAAATTGCGGGCCCAAGAGACCCAGTACTTC.

The gene calls are TRBV10-3 and TRBJ1-1; TRBD1 is a possible D gene (5 bases). V shed 0 bases and J shed 1 base, with 9 bases lying between them. The CDR3 runs 15 residues. The germline V gene encodes CDR1 ENHRY and CDR2 SYGVKD. CDR3 in amino acids: CAISESGGPNTEAFF. The CDR3 DNA sequence: TGTGCCATCAGTGAGTCGGGGGGACCGAACACTGAAGCTTTCTTT.

V and J are TRBV7-8 and TRBJ2-1; D not resolved. The V end was cut by 5 bases, the J end by 6 bases, with 8 bases between. This CDR3 spans 12 amino acids. Germline V lookup: CDR1 SGHVS, CDR2 FQNEAQ. The CDR3 DNA reads as TGTGCCAGCAGCGTCTTCCTCAATGAGCAGTTCTTC. Protein: CASSVFLNEQFF.

The V gene is TRBV27, the J gene TRBJ2-7; 8 nucleotides line up with TRBD2. The CDR3 is 16 amino acids. Germline CDR1 and CDR2: MNHEY and SMNVEV (reference sequence). The V segment lost 10 bases and the J segment 4 bases; nucleotides outside the gene matches: 18. The CDR3 bases are TGTGCCACCTCCGCGGTTGCGGGAGGCGTCATATACGAGCAGTACTTC. Protein product: CATSAVAGGVIYEQYF.

The V gene is TRBV7-3, the J gene TRBJ2-7; D gene ambiguous. Germline values: CDR1 SGHTA, CDR2 FQGTGA. Trimming took 2 bases from V and 4 from J, leaving 12 bases between them. CDR3 length: 14 amino acids. The CDR3 DNA is TGTGCCAGCAGCTTAGCATCCCTAGGATACGAGCAGTACTTC. Translated, it gives CASSLASLGYEQYF.

The CDR3, as DNA: TGTGCCAGCAGTTACGGACAGAAATTCACAGATACGCAGTATTTT. It is translated as CASSYGQKFTDTQYF. V and J are TRBV6-5 and TRBJ2-3; a possible D gene is TRBD1 (6 bases). The V gene's germline CDR1 is MNHEY and CDR2 SVGAGI. V was pared by 2 bases and J by 2 bases, with 11 bases between. CDR3 length equals 15 residues.

The V gene is TRBV27, the J gene TRBJ2-1; 11 nucleotides agree with TRBD2. The CDR3 consists of 16 residues. Germline CDR1 reads MNHEY; CDR2 reads SMNVEV (reference sequence). With V trimmed by 2 bases and J by 7 bases, 7 bases remained unmatched. CDR3 sequence: CASSLRLGLAGNEQFF. CDR3 DNA sequence: TGTGCCAGCAGTTTAAGGTTAGGACTAGCGGGTAATGAGCAGTTCTTC.

The chain joins TRBV2 to TRBJ2-7, with D perhaps TRBD2 (6 bases). This CDR3 region has 12 residues. Trimming removed 7 bases from V and 3 bases from J, with 10 bases in between. Germline lookup yields CDR1 SNHLY and CDR2 FYNNEI. DNA of the CDR3: TGTGCCAGCACGCGGGGCTACTACGAGCAGTACTTC. It is translated as CASTRGYYEQYF.

The CDR3 reads CASSAAADRFYEQYF. DNA of the CDR3: TGTGCCAGTAGTGCCGCGGCGGACAGGTTCTACGAGCAGTACTTC. The J gene is TRBJ2-7, the V gene TRBV19, with 7 bases lining up with TRBD1. The J segment lost 3 bases and the V segment lost 5 bases, leaving 10 bases of the junction unmatched. The CDR3 length is 15 residues. Germline V lookup: CDR1 LNHDA, CDR2 SQIVND (reference sequence).

The chain carries TRBV7-2 and TRBJ2-5; 10 bases match TRBD2. The trim removed 2 bases at V and 4 bases at J, leaving 10 bases unmatched. Per germline, CDR1 SGHTA and CDR2 FQGNSA. This CDR3 has 17 amino acids. The CDR3 sequence: CASSLYPAGLAAETQYF. The CDR3 DNA is TGTGCCAGCAGCTTATACCCGGCAGGACTAGCGGCAGAGACCCAGTACTTC.

CDR3 bases: TGTGCCATCAGTTTACTTAAGGACAGTCGGACCTACGAGCAGTACTTC. Translated, it gives CAISLLKDSRTYEQYF. This sequence joins TRBV10-3 and TRBJ2-7; maybe TRBD1 (6 bases). Between the trimmed V and J ends, which lost 5 bases and 2 bases, there was a span of 19 bases. In germline, CDR1 is ENHRY, CDR2 SYGVKD. The CDR3 runs 16 residues.

The V and J genes are TRBV18 and TRBJ1-2; D ambiguous. Germline loops: CDR1 KGHSH, CDR2 LQKENI. With 3 bases removed from V and 1 base from J, the gap between germline ends came to 9 bases. The CDR3 length is 14 residues. Here the CDR3 reads CASSPMDDNYGYTF. DNA of the CDR3: TGTGCCAGCTCACCTATGGATGATAACTATGGCTACACCTTC.